A selection of T cell receptor beta chains follows, all from one sample in a study of blood T cell repertoires in COVID-19. Some clones are missing from TCRdb's copy, which holds only in-frame ones; the method was immunoSEQ multiplex PCR. The table has 200,000 to 250,000 clones, almost 90% seen once. Sequenced: PBMCs or T cells enriched from blood (not recorded which). These receptors were collected from a woman aged 50 to 60 with acute COVID-19. Both conserved end residues are part of each CDR3. A D gene is named only where the DNA matches it firmly.

CDR3: CASSRLPGQNNSPLHF; D: .; V: TRBV23-1; J: TRBJ1-6
CDR3: CASSSQVGSPYEQYF; D: .; V: TRBV6-2/TRBV6-3; J: TRBJ2-7
CDR3: CASSPMTGLETQYF; D: TRBD1; V: TRBV7-9; J: TRBJ2-5
CDR3: CASSLSTSYGYTF; D: .; V: TRBV28; J: TRBJ1-2
CDR3: CASSRGRPMNTEAFF; D: .; V: TRBV14; J: TRBJ1-1
CDR3: CASSQEGGLAAYNEQFF; D: TRBD2; V: TRBV4-3; J: TRBJ2-1
CDR3: CASSFGQGTTEAFF; D: TRBD1; V: TRBV7-3; J: TRBJ1-1
CDR3: CASSLGSGVNTEAFF; D: .; V: TRBV5-1; J: TRBJ1-1
CDR3: CAWSVLGSITDTQYF; D: .; V: TRBV30; J: TRBJ2-3
CDR3: CAARPGLRNTEAFF; D: .; V: TRBV28; J: TRBJ1-1
CDR3: CAIRDRSMNTEAFF; D: TRBD1; V: TRBV6-5; J: TRBJ1-1
CDR3: CASSQAGSYTYEQYF; D: .; V: TRBV4-2; J: TRBJ2-7
CDR3: CATSLNRGGTDTQYF; D: TRBD1; V: TRBV15; J: TRBJ2-3
CDR3: CATGTSEETQYF; D: TRBD2; V: TRBV10-3; J: TRBJ2-5
CDR3: CASSHRPHQPQHF; D: .; V: TRBV14; J: TRBJ1-5
CDR3: CASSLSSAGGSDEQFF; D: TRBD2; V: TRBV28; J: TRBJ2-1
CDR3: CASSSGAGQGAYNEQFF; D: TRBD1; V: TRBV7-9; J: TRBJ2-1
CDR3: CASSPPEELTGYEQYF; D: .; V: TRBV21-1; J: TRBJ2-7
CDR3: CASGTRGQTDTQYF; D: TRBD1; V: TRBV7-6; J: TRBJ2-3
CDR3: CATSEGSYNEQFF; D: .; V: TRBV15; J: TRBJ2-1
CDR3: CASRPDSRETRQYF; D: TRBD2; V: TRBV6-5; J: TRBJ2-7
CDR3: CASSLARLPQTSEQYF; D: .; V: TRBV5-1; J: TRBJ2-7
CDR3: CASSQSLRASSYGYTF; D: .; V: TRBV4-1; J: TRBJ1-2
CDR3: CASSHTAGATYEQYF; D: TRBD2; V: TRBV28; J: TRBJ2-7
CDR3: CASSQARLARQTQYF; D: TRBD2; V: TRBV3-1/TRBV3-2; J: TRBJ2-5
CDR3: CASSRRTAKETQYF; D: .; V: TRBV3-1/TRBV3-2; J: TRBJ2-5
CDR3: CASSLMARGNTIYF; D: .; V: TRBV5-1; J: TRBJ1-3
CDR3: CASSQTDRKNTEAFF; D: .; V: TRBV4-3; J: TRBJ1-1
CDR3: CATRRGLNSNQPQHF; D: .; V: TRBV19; J: TRBJ1-5
CDR3: CASSPAGGLLNTEAFF; D: .; V: TRBV9; J: TRBJ1-1
CDR3: CASSLGAAFNSPLHF; D: .; V: TRBV5-1; J: TRBJ1-6
CDR3: CASSLAGTGGTDTQYF; D: TRBD1; V: TRBV28; J: TRBJ2-3
CDR3: CASSPPIPGGGNEQFF; D: .; V: TRBV9; J: TRBJ2-1
CDR3: CASGSDLLRDEQYF; D: .; V: TRBV5-4; J: TRBJ2-7
CDR3: CASSLTVLSQETQYF; D: .; V: TRBV7-3; J: TRBJ2-5
CDR3: CASSSIPPPQGTAFF; D: .; V: TRBV27; J: TRBJ1-1
CDR3: CASSQGWRNPAYEQYF; D: .; V: TRBV4-3; J: TRBJ2-7
CDR3: CASSPHWGSDYEQYF; D: .; V: TRBV9; J: TRBJ2-7
CDR3: CASSLGQTTNEKLFF; D: TRBD1; V: TRBV11-2; J: TRBJ1-4
CDR3: CASSLADRGREQYF; D: TRBD1; V: TRBV28; J: TRBJ2-7
CDR3: CASSQSDYQETQYF; D: .; V: TRBV23-1; J: TRBJ2-5
CDR3: CASSGSGAYNEQFF; D: .; V: TRBV9; J: TRBJ2-1
CDR3: CASSPVSRTAYGYTF; D: .; V: TRBV6-2/TRBV6-3; J: TRBJ1-2